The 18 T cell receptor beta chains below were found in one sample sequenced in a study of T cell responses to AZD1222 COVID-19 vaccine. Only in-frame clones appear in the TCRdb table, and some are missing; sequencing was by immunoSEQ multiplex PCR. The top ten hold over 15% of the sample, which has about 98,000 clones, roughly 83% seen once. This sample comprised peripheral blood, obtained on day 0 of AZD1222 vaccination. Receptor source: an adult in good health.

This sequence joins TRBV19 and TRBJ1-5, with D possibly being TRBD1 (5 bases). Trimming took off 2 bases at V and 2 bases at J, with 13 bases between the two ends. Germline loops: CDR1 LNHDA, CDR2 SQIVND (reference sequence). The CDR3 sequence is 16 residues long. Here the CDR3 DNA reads TGTGCCAGTAGTATACTTGAGGGGACGGGCAATCAGCCCCAGCATTTT. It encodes CASSILEGTGNQPQHF.

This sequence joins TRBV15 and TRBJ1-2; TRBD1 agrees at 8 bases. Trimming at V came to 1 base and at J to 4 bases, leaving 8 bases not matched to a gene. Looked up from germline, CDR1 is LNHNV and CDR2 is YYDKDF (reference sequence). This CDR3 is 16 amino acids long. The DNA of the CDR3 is TGTGCCACCAGCAGAGGTCAACAGGGGGTGGGCTATGGCTACACCTTC. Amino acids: CATSRGQQGVGYGYTF.

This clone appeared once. For the CDR3, the DNA is TGTGCCAGTAGTATAGGGTATCACGAGAACACTGAAGCTTTCTTT. Amino acids: CASSIGYHENTEAFF. J is TRBJ1-1 and V is TRBV19; D unclear. The V end lost 1 base, the J end lost 1 base, and 10 bases lay between the germline ends. Looked up from germline, CDR1 is LNHDA and CDR2 is SQIVND (reference sequence). This CDR3 contains 15 residues.

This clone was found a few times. The DNA of the CDR3 is TGTGCCAGCAGCTTAGACGGATCGCGGGTCCAGCCCCAGCATTTT. Translating gives CASSLDGSRVQPQHF. V usage is TRBV7-2 and J usage is TRBJ1-5; D unresolved. V was trimmed by 1 base and J by 7 bases, leaving 14 bases between them. In germline, CDR1 is SGHTA, CDR2 FQGNSA. This CDR3 contains 15 residues.

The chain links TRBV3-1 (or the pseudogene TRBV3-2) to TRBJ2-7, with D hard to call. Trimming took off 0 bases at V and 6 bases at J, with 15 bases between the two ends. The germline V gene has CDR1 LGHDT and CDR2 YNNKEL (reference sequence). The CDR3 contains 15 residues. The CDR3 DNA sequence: TGTGCCAGCAGCCAAGACCTAGGACGGGTCGGCGAGCAGTACTTC. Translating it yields CASSQDLGRVGEQYF.

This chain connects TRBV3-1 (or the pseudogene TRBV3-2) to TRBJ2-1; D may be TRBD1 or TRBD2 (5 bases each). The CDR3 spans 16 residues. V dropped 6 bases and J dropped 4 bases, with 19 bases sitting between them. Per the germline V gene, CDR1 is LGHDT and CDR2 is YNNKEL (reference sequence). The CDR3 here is CASSSGSGEGYNEQFF. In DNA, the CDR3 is TGTGCCAGCAGTTCCGGTTCAGGAGAGGGGTACAATGAGCAGTTCTTC.

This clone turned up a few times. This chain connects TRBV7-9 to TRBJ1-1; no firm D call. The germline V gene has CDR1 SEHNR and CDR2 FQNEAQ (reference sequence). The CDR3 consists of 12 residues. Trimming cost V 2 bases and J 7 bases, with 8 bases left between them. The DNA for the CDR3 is TGTGCCAGCAGCTTAAGAGACAATGAAGCTTTCTTT. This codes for CASSLRDNEAFF.

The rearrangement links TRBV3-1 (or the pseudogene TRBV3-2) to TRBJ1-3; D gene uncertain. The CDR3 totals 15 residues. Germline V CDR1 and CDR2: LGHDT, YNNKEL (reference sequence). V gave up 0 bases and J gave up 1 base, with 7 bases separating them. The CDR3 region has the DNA TGTGCCAGCAGCCAAGAGTTAGGGTCTGGAAACACCATATATTTT. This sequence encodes CASSQELGSGNTIYF.

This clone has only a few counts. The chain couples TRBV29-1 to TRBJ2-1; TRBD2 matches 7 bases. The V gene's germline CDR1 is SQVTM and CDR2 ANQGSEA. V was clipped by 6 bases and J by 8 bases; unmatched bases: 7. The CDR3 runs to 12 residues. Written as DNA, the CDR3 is TGCAGCGTCGTGACTAGCAGCCATGAGCAGTTCTTC. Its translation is CSVVTSSHEQFF.

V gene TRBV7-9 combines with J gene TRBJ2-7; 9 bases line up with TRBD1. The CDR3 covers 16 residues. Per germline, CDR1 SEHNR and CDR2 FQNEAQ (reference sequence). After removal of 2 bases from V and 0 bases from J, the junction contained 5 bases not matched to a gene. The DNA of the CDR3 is TGTGCCAGCAGCTTAAGGTCGGGACAGGGCTCCTACGAGCAGTACTTC. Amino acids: CASSLRSGQGSYEQYF.

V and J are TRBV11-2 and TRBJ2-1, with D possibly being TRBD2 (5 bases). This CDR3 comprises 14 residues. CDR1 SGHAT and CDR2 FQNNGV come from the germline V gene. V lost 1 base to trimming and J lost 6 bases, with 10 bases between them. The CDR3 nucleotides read TGTGCCAGCAGCTTAGGGGGTACTAGCAATGAGCAGTTCTTC. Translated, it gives CASSLGGTSNEQFF.

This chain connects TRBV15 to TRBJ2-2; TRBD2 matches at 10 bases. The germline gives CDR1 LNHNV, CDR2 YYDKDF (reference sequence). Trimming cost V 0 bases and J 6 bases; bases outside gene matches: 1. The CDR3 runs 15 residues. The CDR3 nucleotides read TGTGCCACCAGCAGAGAGCTAGCGGGAGCCGGGGAGCTGTTTTTT. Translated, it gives CATSRELAGAGELFF.

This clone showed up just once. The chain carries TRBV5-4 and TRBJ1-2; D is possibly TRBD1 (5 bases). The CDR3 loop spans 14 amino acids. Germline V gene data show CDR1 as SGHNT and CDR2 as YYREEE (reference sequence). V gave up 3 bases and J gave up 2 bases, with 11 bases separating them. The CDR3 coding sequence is TGTGCCAGCAGCTCCGGGGCAGGGAACTATGGCTACACCTTC. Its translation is CASSSGAGNYGYTF. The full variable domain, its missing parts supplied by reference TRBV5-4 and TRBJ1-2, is ETGVTQSPTHLIKTRGQQVTLRCSSQSGHNTVSWYQQALGQGPQFIFQYYREEENGRGNFPPRFSGLQFPNYSSELNVNALELDDSALYLCASSSGAGNYGYTFGSGTRLTVV.

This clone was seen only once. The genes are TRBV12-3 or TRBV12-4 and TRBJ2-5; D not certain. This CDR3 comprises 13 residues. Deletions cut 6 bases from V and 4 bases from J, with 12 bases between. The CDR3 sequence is CASSLSLGETQYF. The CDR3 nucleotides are TGTGCCAGCAGCCTCAGCCTTGGAGAGACCCAGTACTTC.

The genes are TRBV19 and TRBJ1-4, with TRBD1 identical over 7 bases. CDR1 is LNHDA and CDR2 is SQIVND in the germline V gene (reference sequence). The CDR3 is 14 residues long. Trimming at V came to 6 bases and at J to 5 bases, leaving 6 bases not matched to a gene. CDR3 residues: CASSSGQMNEKLFF. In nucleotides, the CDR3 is TGTGCCAGTAGCTCGGGACAGATGAATGAAAAACTGTTTTTT.

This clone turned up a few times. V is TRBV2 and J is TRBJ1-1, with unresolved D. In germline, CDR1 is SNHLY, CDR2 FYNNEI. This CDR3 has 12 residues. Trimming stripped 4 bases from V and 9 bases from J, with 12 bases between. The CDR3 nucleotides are TGTGCCAGCAGTGCGGGCAGTTCTAAAGCTTTCTTT. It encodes CASSAGSSKAFF.

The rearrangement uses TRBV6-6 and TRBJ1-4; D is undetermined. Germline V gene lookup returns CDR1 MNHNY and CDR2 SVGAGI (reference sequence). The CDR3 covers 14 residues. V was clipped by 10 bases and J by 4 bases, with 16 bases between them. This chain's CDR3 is CATSRGDYNEKLFF. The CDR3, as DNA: TGTGCCACCTCCCGTGGAGATTATAATGAAAAACTGTTTTTT.

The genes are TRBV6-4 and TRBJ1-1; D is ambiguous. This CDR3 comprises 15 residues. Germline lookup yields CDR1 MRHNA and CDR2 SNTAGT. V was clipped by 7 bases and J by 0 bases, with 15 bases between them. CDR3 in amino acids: CASKEEDSMNTEAFF. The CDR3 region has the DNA TGTGCCAGCAAAGAAGAGGATAGCATGAACACTGAAGCTTTCTTT.